The T cell receptor (beta chain) described here comes from a study of T cells in Graves' hyperthyroidism and ophthalmopathy. Template material for amplifying TCR beta CDR3 regions consisted of RNA transcripts. The HTBI set primed first-round TCR CDR3 RT-PCR. In TCRdb, the multiplex PCR reads were re-called with MiXCR into one record per CDR3 protein. Of hundreds of thousands of distinct CDR3 sequences listed, 20% to 30% are singletons. Germline V CDR1 and CDR2: KGHSH, LQKENI. This CDR3 comprises 15 residues. Trimming shortened V by 2 bases and J by 4 bases, and 13 bases separated the two germline ends. Clinicians diagnosed patients from clinical symptoms, serum thyroxine and TRAb, thyroid ultrasound and orbital computed tomography.

Sequenced sample: blood. This TCR was recovered from a man aged 50 or older with Graves' hyperthyroidism. The chain couples TRBV18 to TRBJ2-3; D remains ambiguous. The CDR3, as DNA: TGTGCCAGCTCACCAGCCCTCGGGTCGGCAGATACGCAGTATTTT. It is translated as CASSPALGSADTQYF. The full variable domain, with the rest looked up from reference TRBV18 and TRBJ2-3, is NAGVMQNPRHLVRRRGQEARLRCSPMKGHSHVYWYRQLPEEGLKFMVYLQKENIIDESGMPKERFSAEFPKEGPSILRIQQVVRGDSAAYFCASSPALGSADTQYFGPGTRLTVL.